A selection of T cell receptor beta chains follows, all from one sample in a study of beta chain features in type 1 diabetes. Only in-frame clones appear in the TCRdb table, and some are missing; sequencing was by immunoSEQ multiplex PCR. The sample consists of 45,000 to 65,000 clones, around 53% of them appearing once. Sequencing was carried out using Tregs from blood. These receptors all come from a woman aged 35 to 49 with type 1 diabetes. CDR3s include the opening cysteine and the closing phenylalanine or tryptophan. Each record gives: clone size, V gene, D gene, J gene, CDR3 protein, CDR3 DNA. A D gene is named only where the DNA matches it firmly. The size entry is marked missing in some rows and otherwise reads once, few, many or a size class.

clone_size: .
v_call: TRBV18
d_call: .
j_call: TRBJ2-3
cdr3_aa: CASSPRGTDTQYF
cdr3_nt: TGTGCCAGCTCACCGCGAGGCACAGATACGCAGTATTTT

clone_size: once
v_call: TRBV5-1
d_call: .
j_call: TRBJ1-5
cdr3_aa: CASSPLGGGVQPQHF
cdr3_nt: TGCGCCAGCAGCCCCCTCGGGGGGGGCGTTCAGCCCCAGCATTTT

clone_size: few
v_call: TRBV27
d_call: .
j_call: TRBJ2-1
cdr3_aa: CASSPFGSKSSYNEQFF
cdr3_nt: TGTGCCAGCAGTCCGTTCGGGTCAAAGAGCTCCTACAATGAGCAGTTCTTC

clone_size: .
v_call: TRBV9
d_call: .
j_call: TRBJ1-4
cdr3_aa: CASSVDEGNEKLFF
cdr3_nt: TGTGCCAGCAGCGTAGACGAGGGAAATGAAAAACTGTTTTTT

clone_size: .
v_call: TRBV28
d_call: .
j_call: TRBJ1-5
cdr3_aa: CASTLGSLRRSNQPQHF
cdr3_nt: TGTGCCAGCACCCTCGGGTCCCTCCGTAGGAGCAATCAGCCCCAGCATTTT

clone_size: .
v_call: TRBV7-2
d_call: .
j_call: TRBJ1-3
cdr3_aa: CASSSTGNTIYF
cdr3_nt: TGTGCCAGCAGCTCCACTGGAAACACCATATATTTT

clone_size: once
v_call: TRBV28
d_call: TRBD1
j_call: TRBJ2-7
cdr3_aa: CASSLGQEPYEQYF
cdr3_nt: TGTGCCAGCAGTCTGGGACAGGAACCCTACGAGCAGTACTTC

clone_size: .
v_call: TRBV5-1
d_call: .
j_call: TRBJ1-1
cdr3_aa: CASSLRVNTEAFF
cdr3_nt: TGCGCCAGCAGCTTACGGGTGAACACTGAAGCTTTCTTT

clone_size: .
v_call: TRBV14
d_call: TRBD1
j_call: TRBJ2-7
cdr3_aa: CASSQGQGVEQYF
cdr3_nt: TGTGCCAGCAGCCAGGGACAGGGAGTGGAGCAGTACTTC

clone_size: .
v_call: TRBV11-3
d_call: TRBD1
j_call: TRBJ2-2
cdr3_aa: CASSRQGAANTGELFF
cdr3_nt: TGTGCCAGCAGCAGACAGGGGGCCGCGAACACCGGGGAGCTGTTTTTT

clone_size: .
v_call: TRBV23-1
d_call: .
j_call: TRBJ1-2
cdr3_aa: CASSQSPTALGYTF
cdr3_nt: TGCGCCAGCAGTCAATCGCCGACAGCACTCGGCTACACCTTC

clone_size: few
v_call: TRBV18
d_call: .
j_call: TRBJ1-1
cdr3_aa: CASSEGRSSTEAFF
cdr3_nt: TGTGCCAGCTCGGAGGGGCGGAGTAGCACTGAAGCTTTCTTT

clone_size: .
v_call: TRBV4-2
d_call: TRBD1
j_call: TRBJ1-1
cdr3_aa: CASSPDRDAEAFF
cdr3_nt: TGTGCCAGCAGCCCGGACAGGGACGCTGAAGCTTTCTTT

clone_size: .
v_call: TRBV11-2
d_call: .
j_call: TRBJ1-5
cdr3_aa: CASSLVGDQPQHF
cdr3_nt: TGTGCCAGCAGCCTCGTCGGGGATCAGCCCCAGCATTTT

clone_size: few
v_call: TRBV30
d_call: TRBD2
j_call: TRBJ2-1
cdr3_aa: CAWSPQLASEQFF
cdr3_nt: TGTGCCTGGAGTCCTCAACTAGCGTCTGAGCAGTTCTTC

clone_size: .
v_call: TRBV4-2
d_call: .
j_call: TRBJ1-3
cdr3_aa: CASSQVTGSGNTIYF
cdr3_nt: TGTGCCAGCAGCCAAGTGACAGGCTCTGGAAACACCATATATTTT

clone_size: .
v_call: TRBV6-5
d_call: .
j_call: TRBJ1-2
cdr3_aa: CASSFSPGAYGYTF
cdr3_nt: TGTGCCAGCAGTTTTTCCCCTGGGGCCTATGGCTACACCTTC

clone_size: .
v_call: TRBV2
d_call: .
j_call: TRBJ1-5
cdr3_aa: CASSDGGPYQPQHF
cdr3_nt: TGTGCCAGCAGTGACGGAGGCCCCTATCAGCCCCAGCATTTT

clone_size: once
v_call: TRBV5-1
d_call: .
j_call: TRBJ2-3
cdr3_aa: CASRDFNTDTQYF
cdr3_nt: TGCGCCAGCCGGGACTTCAACACAGATACGCAGTATTTT

clone_size: .
v_call: TRBV29-1
d_call: .
j_call: TRBJ2-7
cdr3_aa: CSVERDGGDYYEQYF
cdr3_nt: TGCAGCGTTGAGCGGGACGGGGGAGACTACTACGAGCAGTACTTC

clone_size: .
v_call: TRBV11-2
d_call: TRBD1
j_call: TRBJ2-7
cdr3_aa: CASSSDREHEQYF
cdr3_nt: TGTGCCAGCAGCTCGGACAGGGAACACGAGCAGTACTTC

clone_size: .
v_call: TRBV29-1
d_call: .
j_call: TRBJ2-4
cdr3_aa: CSVEWSRDIQYF
cdr3_nt: TGCAGCGTTGAATGGTCGCGGGACATTCAGTACTTC

clone_size: .
v_call: TRBV4-1
d_call: .
j_call: TRBJ2-1
cdr3_aa: CASSQDTRRGQNNEQFF
cdr3_nt: TGCGCCAGCAGCCAAGATACGAGAAGGGGACAAAACAATGAGCAGTTCTTC

clone_size: .
v_call: TRBV9
d_call: .
j_call: TRBJ1-1
cdr3_aa: CASSVAGNTEAFF
cdr3_nt: TGTGCCAGCAGCGTAGCCGGGAACACTGAAGCTTTCTTT

clone_size: .
v_call: TRBV5-4
d_call: TRBD2
j_call: TRBJ2-5
cdr3_aa: CASSLAGLGETQYF
cdr3_nt: TGTGCCAGCAGCCTAGCGGGGCTAGGAGAGACCCAGTACTTC

clone_size: .
v_call: TRBV7-3
d_call: .
j_call: TRBJ2-3
cdr3_aa: CASSPSTDTQYF
cdr3_nt: TGTGCCAGCAGCCCCTCCACAGATACGCAGTATTTT

clone_size: .
v_call: TRBV4-3
d_call: .
j_call: TRBJ1-3
cdr3_aa: CASSHLPGQAGNTIYF
cdr3_nt: TGCGCCAGCAGCCACCTGCCGGGACAAGCGGGAAACACCATATATTTT

clone_size: few
v_call: TRBV11-1
d_call: .
j_call: TRBJ1-1
cdr3_aa: CASSFGPRRGGTEAFF
cdr3_nt: TGTGCCAGCAGCTTTGGTCCTCGACGGGGAGGCACTGAAGCTTTCTTT

clone_size: .
v_call: TRBV18
d_call: TRBD2
j_call: TRBJ2-5
cdr3_aa: CASSPLRGGGASQETQYF
cdr3_nt: TGTGCCAGCTCACCACTGCGCGGCGGGGGTGCCTCTCAAGAGACCCAGTACTTC

clone_size: few
v_call: TRBV28
d_call: TRBD1
j_call: TRBJ2-7
cdr3_aa: CASSPPGTGAYEQYF
cdr3_nt: TGTGCCAGCAGTCCCCCCGGGACAGGGGCCTACGAGCAGTACTTC

clone_size: .
v_call: TRBV19
d_call: .
j_call: TRBJ2-3
cdr3_aa: CASSMVAGDTQYF
cdr3_nt: TGTGCCAGTAGTATGGTCGCGGGAGATACGCAGTATTTT

clone_size: .
v_call: TRBV4-3
d_call: .
j_call: TRBJ1-2
cdr3_aa: CASSQGAGAHVYTF
cdr3_nt: TGCGCCAGCAGCCAAGGTGCTGGGGCCCATGTCTACACCTTC

clone_size: .
v_call: TRBV15
d_call: TRBD2
j_call: TRBJ2-2
cdr3_aa: CATSRPLAGYTGELFF
cdr3_nt: TGTGCCACCAGCAGGCCCCTAGCGGGATACACCGGGGAGCTGTTTTTT

clone_size: .
v_call: TRBV10-3
d_call: .
j_call: TRBJ2-3
cdr3_aa: CAIGQGLSYDTQYF
cdr3_nt: TGTGCCATCGGGCAGGGGCTAAGCTATGATACGCAGTATTTT

clone_size: .
v_call: TRBV13
d_call: .
j_call: TRBJ2-7
cdr3_aa: CASSLTGLSYEQYF
cdr3_nt: TGTGCCAGCAGCTTAACAGGGCTATCCTACGAGCAGTACTTC

clone_size: .
v_call: TRBV7-9
d_call: .
j_call: TRBJ2-2
cdr3_aa: CASSFSDRLAGELFF
cdr3_nt: TGTGCCAGCAGTTTCTCAGACAGGCTCGCCGGGGAGCTGTTTTTT

clone_size: few
v_call: TRBV29-1
d_call: TRBD1
j_call: TRBJ2-7
cdr3_aa: CSVQGQLYEQYF
cdr3_nt: TGCAGCGTCCAGGGACAGCTCTACGAGCAGTACTTC

clone_size: .
v_call: TRBV7-2
d_call: .
j_call: TRBJ1-5
cdr3_aa: CASSVSSGTTNFLPQHF
cdr3_nt: TGTGCCAGCAGCGTCTCGTCCGGGACAACTAACTTCCTGCCCCAGCATTTT

clone_size: .
v_call: TRBV2
d_call: TRBD1
j_call: TRBJ1-6
cdr3_aa: CASMLTGTANSPLHF
cdr3_nt: TGTGCCAGCATGCTCACCGGGACAGCTAATTCACCCCTCCACTTT

clone_size: .
v_call: TRBV7-2
d_call: .
j_call: TRBJ1-1
cdr3_aa: CASSPSARGVAFF
cdr3_nt: TGTGCCAGCAGCCCTTCGGCCCGGGGGGTTGCTTTCTTT

clone_size: .
v_call: TRBV7-2
d_call: .
j_call: TRBJ1-5
cdr3_aa: CASSPRSGSNQPQHF
cdr3_nt: TGTGCCAGCAGCCCCCGATCGGGGAGCAATCAGCCCCAGCATTTT

clone_size: few
v_call: TRBV28
d_call: .
j_call: TRBJ2-1
cdr3_aa: CASRPPQVYEQFF
cdr3_nt: TGTGCCAGCAGACCCCCCCAGGTGTATGAGCAGTTCTTC

clone_size: few
v_call: TRBV5-1
d_call: TRBD1
j_call: TRBJ2-7
cdr3_aa: CASRGGQGAPYEQYF
cdr3_nt: TGCGCCAGCAGGGGGGGACAGGGGGCCCCCTACGAGCAGTACTTC

clone_size: .
v_call: TRBV10-3
d_call: .
j_call: TRBJ1-5
cdr3_aa: CATTTDINRQPQHF
cdr3_nt: TGTGCCACCACGACAGACATCAATCGTCAGCCCCAGCATTTT

clone_size: .
v_call: TRBV5-1
d_call: .
j_call: TRBJ2-5
cdr3_aa: CASSQRTLPQETQYF
cdr3_nt: TGCGCCAGCAGCCAGCGGACCTTACCACAAGAGACCCAGTACTTC

clone_size: .
v_call: TRBV5-5
d_call: TRBD2
j_call: TRBJ2-3
cdr3_aa: CASSSTSASDTQYF
cdr3_nt: TGTGCCAGCAGCTCCACTAGCGCATCGGATACGCAGTATTTT

clone_size: .
v_call: TRBV7-8
d_call: .
j_call: TRBJ2-7
cdr3_aa: CASSLAGISYEQYF
cdr3_nt: TGTGCCAGCAGCTTAGCTGGCATTTCCTACGAGCAGTACTTC

clone_size: .
v_call: TRBV5-1
d_call: .
j_call: TRBJ2-7
cdr3_aa: CASSRFYEQYF
cdr3_nt: TGCGCCAGCAGCCGGTTCTACGAGCAGTACTTC

clone_size: few
v_call: TRBV11-2
d_call: TRBD1
j_call: TRBJ2-5
cdr3_aa: CASSFGTGGFLGTQYF
cdr3_nt: TGTGCCAGCAGCTTCGGGACAGGGGGCTTCCTCGGGACCCAGTACTTC

clone_size: .
v_call: TRBV28
d_call: TRBD2
j_call: TRBJ2-1
cdr3_aa: CATLLGGYNEQFF
cdr3_nt: TGTGCCACCTTATTGGGGGGGTACAATGAGCAGTTCTTC

clone_size: .
v_call: TRBV6-5
d_call: .
j_call: TRBJ2-1
cdr3_aa: CASSYVGVGEQFF
cdr3_nt: TGTGCCAGCAGTTACGTAGGGGTAGGTGAGCAGTTCTTC

clone_size: few
v_call: TRBV14
d_call: .
j_call: TRBJ2-3
cdr3_aa: CASSQAPRAADTQYF
cdr3_nt: TGTGCCAGCAGCCAAGCCCCCAGGGCGGCAGATACGCAGTATTTT

clone_size: .
v_call: TRBV6-1
d_call: .
j_call: TRBJ2-7
cdr3_aa: CAISGQGYEQYF
cdr3_nt: TGTGCCATCAGTGGGCAGGGTTACGAGCAGTACTTC

clone_size: .
v_call: TRBV5-1
d_call: .
j_call: TRBJ1-4
cdr3_aa: CASSGQSTNEKLFF
cdr3_nt: TGCGCCAGCAGCGGACAGTCAACTAATGAAAAACTGTTTTTT